The 21 T cell receptor beta chains below were found in one sample sequenced in a study of CD8+CD57+ T cells in acquired aplastic anemia. Template material for TCR beta VDJ and CDR3 profiling consisted of genomic DNA. TCRdb called the reads again in MiXCR, with one record for every CDR3 protein. The sample lists about 210,000 distinct CDR3 sequences, about 37% occurring once. The specimen sequenced was sorted CD4+, CD8+, or CD8+CD57+ T cells (not recorded which) from PBMCs. The receptor set was obtained from a human donor in good health, serving as a control.

Details on this clonotype: At one end, the junction sequence differs from germline, possibly due to a read error. The rearrangement uses TRBV6-4 and TRBJ2-7; possible D gene TRBD2, 7 bases. CDR3 size: 14 residues. The germline V gene encodes CDR1 MRHNA and CDR2 SNTAGT. This CDR3 is CASSQMGGPYEQYF. The DNA for the CDR3 is TGCGCCAGCAGCCAAATGGGGGGGCCCTACGAGCAGTACTTC.

This clonotype was picked up many times. This rearrangement joins TRBV19 to TRBJ2-1; 12 bases are a match to TRBD2. V gave up 3 bases and J gave up 0 bases; unmatched junction bases: 12. The CDR3 totals 20 residues. The germline V gene has CDR1 LNHDA and CDR2 SQIVND (reference sequence). This CDR3 reads CASSIQASGRASSSYNEQFF. Written as DNA, the CDR3 is TGTGCCAGTAGTATCCAGGCTAGCGGGAGGGCCTCTAGCTCCTACAATGAGCAGTTCTTC.

This clonotype was counted many times. V usage is TRBV18 and J usage is TRBJ2-5; the D gene is possibly TRBD2 (5 bases). This CDR3 is built from 13 residues. Germline V gene lookup returns CDR1 KGHSH and CDR2 LQKENI. Deletions cut 8 bases from V and 2 bases from J, with 12 bases between. CDR3 nucleotides: TGTGCCAGCAGCCCCGGGGTTCAAGAGACCCAGTACTTC. Translation gives CASSPGVQETQYF.

CDR3 nucleotides: TGTGCCAGCTCACGGGGACAGCTCTATGGCTACACCTTC. It yields the protein CASSRGQLYGYTF. The chain uses TRBV18 and TRBJ1-2; 7 bases fit TRBD1. Germline V gene sequence: CDR1 KGHSH, CDR2 LQKENI. V gave up 4 bases and J gave up 4 bases; unmatched junction bases: 3. This CDR3 spans 13 amino acids.

This clonotype was seen at least ten times. J is TRBJ2-3 and V is TRBV24-1, with 10 bases matching TRBD2. The V gene end was trimmed by 6 bases and the J gene end by 1 base; junction bases not matched to a gene: 3. The CDR3 runs 15 residues. In germline, CDR1 is KGHDR, CDR2 SFDVKD. Here the CDR3 DNA reads TGTGCCACCAGTCAGCTAGCGGGGGGCACAGATACGCAGTATTTT. Protein: CATSQLAGGTDTQYF.

This clonotype came up many times. One end of the junction varies from germline; a read error may be responsible. V usage is TRBV2 and J usage is TRBJ2-2; 12 bases agree with TRBD2. Looked up from germline, CDR1 is SNHLY and CDR2 is FYNNEI. The CDR3 spans 15 residues. This CDR3 reads CASRRTSGNAGELFF. CDR3 nucleotides: TGTGCCAGCAGGAGGACTAGCGGGAACGCCGGGGAGCTGTTTTTT.

This clonotype has just a few counts. Being one base from a much bigger clone, this may be a read error. The J gene is TRBJ2-1, the V gene TRBV29-1, with D possibly TRBD1 on 6 matching bases. Germline V CDR1 and CDR2: SQVTM, ANQGSEA. The CDR3 extends over 14 amino acids. The CDR3 bases are TGCAGCGTTGAGAGGGGGACCTCCTACAATGTGCAGTTCTTC. This translates into CSVERGTSYNVQFF.

This clonotype has a single count. CDR3 DNA: TGTGCCAGCAAAGAAGGACAGACCACCGGGGAGCTGTTTTTT. Protein: CASKEGQTTGELFF. The chain links TRBV12-3 or TRBV12-4 to TRBJ2-2; tentative D call: TRBD1 (6 bases). This CDR3 has 14 amino acids. V was trimmed by 7 bases and J by 4 bases, leaving 13 bases between them.

The chain couples TRBV3-1 to TRBJ2-7, with D unclear. Germline lookup yields CDR1 LGHDT and CDR2 YNNKEL (reference sequence). V lost 0 bases, J lost 4 bases, and 7 bases lay in between. This CDR3 has 13 amino acids. CDR3 nucleotides: TGTGCCAGCAGCCAAGAGCGAGTGTACGAGCAGTACTTC. This translates into CASSQERVYEQYF.

In this sample, this clonotype turned up many times. This sequence joins TRBV7-9 and TRBJ1-1; D gene uncertain. CDR3 length: 15 amino acids. Trimming pared 3 bases from V and 5 bases from J, leaving 16 bases between. Germline V gives CDR1 SEHNR, CDR2 FQNEAQ (reference sequence). This chain's CDR3 is CASSFGEGVRTEAFF. CDR3 coding DNA: TGTGCCAGCAGCTTCGGGGAGGGAGTAAGGACTGAAGCTTTCTTT.

The chain employs TRBV4-2 and TRBJ2-1; 8 bases are shared with TRBD2. CDR1 is LGHNA, CDR2 YNFKEQ, per germline. V shed 3 bases and J 5 bases; nucleotides not matched to a gene: 9. The CDR3 covers 16 residues. The CDR3 sequence is CASSHPAGVVNNEQFF. CDR3 DNA: TGTGCCAGCAGCCACCCAGCGGGAGTTGTCAACAATGAGCAGTTCTTC.

This clonotype has at least ten counts. The chain employs TRBV2 and TRBJ1-1; D not resolved. The length of the CDR3 is 15 residues. V lost 7 bases and J 1 base, leaving 16 bases between the germline ends. Germline assignment: CDR1 SNHLY and CDR2 FYNNEI. The CDR3 here is CASTALRAANTEAFF. CDR3 nucleotide sequence: TGTGCCAGCACGGCCCTCCGGGCAGCGAACACTGAAGCTTTCTTT.

The chain combines TRBV19 with TRBJ1-5, with unresolved D. The CDR3 sequence is 15 residues long. Per germline, CDR1 LNHDA and CDR2 SQIVND (reference sequence). Trimming shortened V by 6 bases and J by 1 base, and 13 bases separated the two germline ends. CDR3 protein: CASRALSRSNQPQHF. The DNA of the CDR3 is TGTGCCAGTAGGGCTTTAAGTCGCAGCAATCAGCCCCAGCATTTT.

Points on this clonotype: A single base separates this from a much larger clone, so it may be a read error. This chain uses TRBV12-3 or TRBV12-4 with TRBJ2-5, with 8 bases that match TRBD1. This CDR3 spans 13 amino acids. V lost 7 bases, J lost 5 bases, and 6 bases stayed unmatched. The CDR3 sequence is CASKMTGVETQYF. In nucleotides, the CDR3 is TGTGCCAGCAAGATGACAGGGGTCGAGACCCAGTACTTC.

This clonotype was detected many times. This sequence joins TRBV5-1 and TRBJ2-5; a weak D match, TRBD1 (6 bases). Deletions cut 1 base from V and 2 bases from J, with 9 bases between. The CDR3 runs to 14 residues. Germline assignment: CDR1 SGHRS and CDR2 YFSETQ. CDR3 region: CASSLIGQQETQYF. As DNA, the CDR3 is TGCGCCAGCAGCTTGATAGGACAGCAAGAGACCCAGTACTTC.

About this clonotype: One junction end does not reproduce the germline sequence, and a read error may be involved. This sequence joins TRBV10-3 and TRBJ1-5, with D possibly matching TRBD1 (6 bases). This CDR3 spans 14 amino acids. Germline values: CDR1 ENHRY, CDR2 SYGVKD. The DNA for the CDR3 is TGTGCCATCGGTGAGTCGGCAGGGGAGCGGCCCCAGCACTTT. Translated, it gives CAIGESAGERPQHF.

In its sample, this clonotype was seen a few times. V gene TRBV5-1 combines with J gene TRBJ2-2; no clear D. Germline V gene sequence: CDR1 SGHRS, CDR2 YFSETQ. V dropped 1 base and J dropped 4 bases, with 8 bases sitting between them. CDR3 length equals 14 residues. For the CDR3, the DNA is TGCGCCAGCAGCTTGAAATCCTCCACCGGGGAGCTGTTTTTT. It specifies CASSLKSSTGELFF.

This clonotype occurred a few times. J is TRBJ2-5 and V is TRBV2; possibly TRBD1 or TRBD2 for D (5 bases each). V was pared by 5 bases and J by 1 base, with 8 bases between. CDR1 and CDR2 (germline): SNHLY, FYNNEI. The CDR3 is 13 residues long. The CDR3 is CASSWDLQETQYF. In nucleotides, the CDR3 is TGTGCCAGCAGTTGGGACCTCCAAGAGACCCAGTACTTC. Full variable domain (missing parts from reference TRBV2 and TRBJ2-5): EPEVTQTPSHQVTQMGQEVILRCVPISNHLYFYWYRQILGQKVEFLVSFYNNEISEKSEIFDDQFSVERPDGSNFTLKIRSTKLEDSAMYFCASSWDLQETQYFGPGTRLLVL.

The V call is TRBV11-2, the J call TRBJ2-1; 7 bases fit TRBD1. CDR1 SGHAT and CDR2 FQNNGV come from the germline V gene. The CDR3 covers 15 residues. Trimming at V came to 5 bases and at J to 1 base, leaving 5 bases not matched to a gene. CDR3 region: CASSTGVGSYNEQFF. The CDR3 DNA sequence: TGTGCCAGCAGCACAGGGGTCGGTTCCTACAATGAGCAGTTCTTC.

This clonotype was found many times. The rearrangement links TRBV20-1 to TRBJ2-1; the D is unclear. V gave up 0 bases and J gave up 4 bases, with 7 bases separating them. The CDR3 is made up of 13 amino acids. The germline V gene encodes CDR1 DFQATT and CDR2 SNEGSKA (reference sequence). Here the CDR3 DNA reads TGCAGTGCTAGAGATCAGCAGTACAATGAGCAGTTCTTC. Amino acid sequence: CSARDQQYNEQFF.

This clonotype has only a few counts. Possible read error: a much larger clone is one base away. V usage is TRBV9 and J usage is TRBJ2-5; TRBD1 agrees at 8 bases. In germline, CDR1 is SGDLS, CDR2 YYNGEE. The junction had 2 bases not matched to a gene; V was cut back by 4 bases and J by 6 bases. This CDR3 has 12 residues. For the CDR3, the DNA is TGTGCCAGCAGCCGGGACAGGAAGACCCAGTACTTC. Residues: CASSRDRKTQYF.